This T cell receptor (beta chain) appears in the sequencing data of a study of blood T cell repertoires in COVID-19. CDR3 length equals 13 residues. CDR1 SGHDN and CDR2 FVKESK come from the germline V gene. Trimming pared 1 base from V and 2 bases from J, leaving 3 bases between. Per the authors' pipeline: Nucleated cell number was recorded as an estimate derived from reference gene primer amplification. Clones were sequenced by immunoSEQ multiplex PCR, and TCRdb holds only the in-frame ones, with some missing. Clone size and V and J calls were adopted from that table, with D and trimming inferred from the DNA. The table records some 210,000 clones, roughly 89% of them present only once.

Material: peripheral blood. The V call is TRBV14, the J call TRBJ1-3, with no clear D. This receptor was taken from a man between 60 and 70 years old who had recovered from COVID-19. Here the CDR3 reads CASSQGAGNTIYF. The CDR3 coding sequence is TGTGCCAGCAGCCAAGGCGCTGGAAACACCATATATTTT. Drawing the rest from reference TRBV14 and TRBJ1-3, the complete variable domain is EAGVTQFPSHSVIEKGQTVTLRCDPISGHDNLYWYRRVMGKEIKFLLHFVKESKQDESGMPNNRFLAERTGGTYSTLKVQPAELEDSGVYFCASSQGAGNTIYFGEGSWLTVV.